Described below is a single TCR beta chain sequence and its context. There is no known antigen for this receptor. Base qualities are not at hand, and no much larger clone is one base apart. TCRbeta CDR3 regions were amplified from genomic DNA by means of the immunoSEQ Assay, a bias-controlled multiplex PCR. Processing in the source paper ran as follows. Nucleated cell counts per sample were estimated from amplification of reference gene primers within the assay. To quantify the absolute abundance of each unique TCRbeta CDR3 rearrangement, sequence reads were collapsed and filtered. For each sample, productive Simpson clonality was calculated by taking the square root of Simpson's diversity index across productive rearrangements. TCRdb mirrors the immuneACCESS table, restricted to in-frame sequences. Some clones are absent from its copies; in checked studies, under half trace to an unresolved V gene, and the reason for the others is unknown. That table furnishes V, J and clone size, whereas the DNA furnished D and trimming. The sample table lists around 75,000 clones, more than 75% of them with a count of one. Jointly, the top ten make up roughly a fifth of the sample.

From the cysteine up to the phenylalanine, the CDR3 has a length of 14 residues. Of all the DNA, just the CDR3 is kept, 42 bases in frame from base 1. Sequences SGHRS (CDR1) and YFSETQ (CDR2) are obtained from the germline V gene. Here V drops 7 bases and J drops 6 bases, and the junction holds 8 bases not matched to any gene. Whole blood was collected in K2EDTA tubes by collaborating institutions according to the institutions' own protocols. For TCRbeta analysis, collaborator samples were shipped as frozen whole blood, as isolated PBMCs, or as DNA extracted from either sample type. The data derive from a study of blood T cell repertoires in COVID-19 (dated by TCRdb to 2020 to 2022). In terms of the full investigation: Collaborator samples came from the United States, Italy and Spain and covered acute and convalescent phases of COVID-19. Subjects who had been exposed to COVID-19, were actively infected with it, or had recovered from it provided the deeply sampled blood TCRbeta repertoires that made up the dataset. Samples came from the ongoing ImmuneRACE study (first 160 participants) plus 1,254 subjects from 6 global collaborators. Where available, HLA class I and class II types were obtained from metadata supplied by the sample provider rather than from assay-based typing. The material from the prospective study consisted of cDNA or gDNA derived from T cells, B-cell-depleted T cells, or PBMCs. Nearly every sample came with metadata listing a de-identified subject ID, COVID-19 status, age in years and sex. The repertoires were released in a freely available public database intended as a resource for research on the immune response to SARS-CoV-2.

Overall study results and their limits: The amount of clinical and demographic metadata varied by source and participant and was provided uncurated.

The sequence joins TRBV5-1 to TRBJ2-1; TRBD1 aligns with 9 central bases. Sequencing was done on a sample of peripheral blood. The receptor's source is a human donor in a cohort sampled during active COVID-19. The bases read TGCGCCAGCCTCCGGGACAGGGCCAGCAATGAGCAGTTCTTC. Translation gives CASLRDRASNEQFF.